A single sample gave rise to the 25 T cell receptor beta chains below, sequenced in a study of blood T cell repertoires in COVID-19. The protocol was immunoSEQ multiplex PCR, while the TCRdb copy is restricted to in-frame clones and leaves out a portion. The table shows 200,000 to 250,000 clones, with around 84% occurring only once. Sequencing input: PBMCs or T cells enriched from blood (not recorded which). These receptors were taken from a middle-aged woman who had recovered from COVID-19.

The genes are TRBV28 and TRBJ1-1; D ambiguous. In germline, CDR1 is MDHEN, CDR2 SYDVKM. With 7 bases removed from V and 0 bases from J, the gap between germline ends came to 12 bases. The CDR3 consists of 14 residues. In nucleotides, the CDR3 is TGTGCCAGCATTCGCTCATCAGTGAACACTGAAGCTTTCTTT. Translation: CASIRSSVNTEAFF.

The genes are TRBV11-3 and TRBJ2-1; 7 nucleotides line up with TRBD1. Germline loops: CDR1 SGHNT, CDR2 YENEEA. This CDR3 contains 14 residues. Germline trimming cut 0 bases from V and 7 bases from J; bases unmatched to any gene: 3. CDR3 sequence reads: CASSLDARGNEQFF. In DNA, the CDR3 is TGTGCCAGCAGCTTAGACGCCAGGGGGAATGAGCAGTTCTTC.

This chain joins TRBV5-1 and TRBJ1-4; a possible D gene is TRBD1 (6 bases). There are 14 residues in the CDR3. V dropped 4 bases and J dropped 1 base, with 8 bases sitting between them. Germline loops: CDR1 SGHRS, CDR2 YFSETQ. The CDR3 bases are TGCGCCAGCAGCCCAGGGGTAACTAATGAAAAACTGTTTTTT. Its translation is CASSPGVTNEKLFF.

The chain joins TRBV3-1 (or the pseudogene TRBV3-2) to TRBJ1-2; TRBD1 might be the D (6 bases). The CDR3 loop spans 14 amino acids. The germline V and J ends were trimmed by 2 bases and 7 bases, with 14 bases remaining between them. CDR1 is LGHDT, CDR2 YNNKEL, per germline (reference sequence). CDR3 loop: CASSQPRGKGGYTF. The DNA of the CDR3 is TGTGCCAGCAGCCAACCCAGGGGAAAGGGTGGCTACACCTTC.

The chain joins TRBV12-3 or TRBV12-4 to TRBJ1-2; 7 bases match TRBD1. The CDR3 has 12 residues. The trim removed 6 bases at V and 6 bases at J, leaving 4 bases unmatched. This CDR3 reads CASSYTGDGYTF. The DNA for the CDR3 is TGTGCCAGCAGCTACACAGGGGATGGCTACACCTTC.

The rearrangement uses TRBV19 and TRBJ1-1, with TRBD1 identical over 8 bases. CDR3 size: 16 residues. The J segment lost 1 base and the V segment lost 7 bases, leaving 11 bases of the junction unmatched. Germline CDR1 reads LNHDA; CDR2 reads SQIVND (reference sequence). The CDR3: CASKSGGLLGNTEAFF. CDR3 bases: TGTGCCAGTAAATCAGGGGGCCTCCTGGGGAACACTGAAGCTTTCTTT.

With regard to this clone: Other DNA sequences from this sample encode an identical CDR3 as well. V gene TRBV20-1 combines with J gene TRBJ1-2; D remains ambiguous. Trimming cost V 3 bases and J 8 bases, with 10 bases left between them. The germline gives CDR1 DFQATT, CDR2 SNEGSKA (reference sequence). The CDR3 totals 11 residues. The CDR3 DNA follows: TGCAGTGCTAGGGACCGAGGGGGCTACACCTTC. It codes for CSARDRGGYTF.

The chain combines TRBV11-2 with TRBJ1-1; TRBD1 matches at 10 bases. The germline V gene encodes CDR1 SGHAT and CDR2 FQNNGV. The CDR3 is 15 amino acids. The J segment lost 6 bases and the V segment lost 9 bases, leaving 13 bases of the junction unmatched. The CDR3 nucleotides are TGTGCCAGAAGGGACAGGGGACCCGAAAGCGCTGAAGCTTTCTTT. Translation: CARRDRGPESAEAFF. The full variable domain, rest sourced from reference TRBV11-2 and TRBJ1-1, is EAGVAQSPRYKIIEKRQSVAFWCNPISGHATLYWYQQILGQGPKLLIQFQNNGVVDDSQLPKDRFSAERLKGVDSTLKIQPAKLEDSAVYLCARRDRGPESAEAFFGQGTRLTVV.

V and J are TRBV6-2 or TRBV6-3 and TRBJ2-5, with D uncertain. CDR1 MNHEY and CDR2 SVGEGT come from the germline V gene. V shed 5 bases and J shed 0 bases, with 4 bases lying between them. The CDR3 spans 12 residues. The CDR3 DNA sequence: TGTGCCAGCAGTCCGTACCAAGAGACCCAGTACTTC. Translating it yields CASSPYQETQYF.

The chain is built from TRBV7-8 and TRBJ1-5; no clear D gene. Per the germline V gene, CDR1 is SGHVS and CDR2 is FQNEAQ. This CDR3 region has 15 residues. Trimming stripped 1 base from V and 6 bases from J, with 13 bases between. The CDR3 loop reads CASSLVSGSAQPQHF. The CDR3, as DNA: TGTGCCAGCAGCTTAGTTTCCGGGAGCGCTCAGCCCCAGCATTTT.

This clone was detected ten times or more. This chain uses TRBV19 with TRBJ2-7, with 7 bases lining up with TRBD2. The J segment lost 2 bases and the V segment lost 5 bases, leaving 6 bases of the junction unmatched. Germline CDR1 and CDR2: LNHDA and SQIVND (reference sequence). The CDR3 spans 14 residues. CDR3 nucleotide sequence: TGTGCCAGTAGTTTCGCGGGAGCCCCCTACGAGCAGTACTTC. It codes for CASSFAGAPYEQYF.

J is TRBJ2-7 and V is TRBV27; tentative D call: TRBD1 (8 bases). Trimming left V 5 bases short and J 7 bases short, with 21 bases between. The germline gives CDR1 MNHEY, CDR2 SMNVEV (reference sequence). The CDR3 extends over 15 amino acids. Written as DNA, the CDR3 is TGTGCCAGCAGTCTGGGTGGGAGCGGGACAGGAGAGCAGTACTTC. The encoded protein is CASSLGGSGTGEQYF.

The gene calls are TRBV13 and TRBJ1-5, with D perhaps matching TRBD1 (6 bases). The CDR3 runs to 15 residues. V was trimmed by 5 bases and J by 3 bases, leaving 14 bases between them. The germline V gene has CDR1 PRHDT and CDR2 FYEKMQ (reference sequence). The CDR3 region is CASSPNRGSNQPQHF. The CDR3 DNA sequence: TGTGCCAGCAGCCCTAATAGGGGGTCCAATCAGCCCCAGCATTTT.

The chain uses TRBV27 and TRBJ2-2, with D perhaps TRBD1 (6 bases). CDR1 MNHEY and CDR2 SMNVEV come from the germline V gene (reference sequence). The V and J ends lost 6 bases and 0 bases respectively, with 11 bases between them. The CDR3 has 15 residues. The CDR3 DNA reads TGTGCCAGCAGGGAAGGACAGCCGAACACCGGGGAGCTGTTTTTT. Its protein is CASREGQPNTGELFF.

The gene calls are TRBV7-2 and TRBJ2-5; 12 bases align to TRBD2. The ends lost 4 bases at V and 5 bases at J; junction bases unmatched: 2. The CDR3 totals 14 residues. Germline CDR1 is SGHTA and CDR2 is FQGNSA. Here the CDR3 DNA reads TGTGCCAGCAGCTCCGGACTAGCGGGGGAGACCCAGTACTTC. This gives the protein CASSSGLAGETQYF. Looking up the rest from reference TRBV7-2 and TRBJ2-5 gives the full variable domain: GAGVSQSPSNKVTEKGKDVELRCDPISGHTALYWYRQSLGQGLEFLIYFQGNSAPDKSGLPSDRFSAERTGGSVSTLTIQRTQQEDSAVYLCASSSGLAGETQYFGPGTRLLVL.

The rearrangement uses TRBV12-5 and TRBJ1-1; no clear D gene. The germline V gene has CDR1 LGHNT and CDR2 FRNRAP. V shed 1 base and J shed 1 base, with 10 bases lying between them. The CDR3 covers 15 residues. CDR3 loop: CASGLAGLGNTEAFF. CDR3 DNA: TGTGCTAGTGGTTTGGCCGGACTGGGGAACACTGAAGCTTTCTTT.

This chain uses TRBV30 with TRBJ2-1, with D possibly matching TRBD2 (6 bases). From germline, CDR1 is GTSNPN and CDR2 SVGIG (reference sequence). The germline V and J ends were trimmed by 5 bases and 8 bases, with 22 bases remaining between them. CDR3 length equals 15 residues. The CDR3 reads CAWGGVGGKAHEQFF. The CDR3 DNA follows: TGTGCCTGGGGCGGGGTTGGCGGGAAGGCCCATGAGCAGTTCTTC.

The chain uses TRBV28 and TRBJ2-7; D not certain. This CDR3 has 10 residues. V lost 3 bases, J lost 5 bases, and 2 bases lay in between. Germline V gives CDR1 MDHEN, CDR2 SYDVKM. The CDR3 coding sequence is TGTGCCAGCAGTTTCAACGAGCAGTACTTC. This sequence encodes CASSFNEQYF.

The chain has TRBV18 and TRBJ2-3; 9 bases map to TRBD2. CDR1 and CDR2 from the germline V gene are KGHSH and LQKENI. CDR3 size: 17 residues. V dropped 3 bases and J dropped 2; count of bases not matched to a gene: 9. CDR3 residues: CASSPKAGGAHTDTQYF. The CDR3 bases are TGTGCCAGCTCACCTAAAGCGGGAGGCGCCCACACAGATACGCAGTATTTT. Variable domain in full (rest from reference TRBV18 and TRBJ2-3): NAGVMQNPRHLVRRRGQEARLRCSPMKGHSHVYWYRQLPEEGLKFMVYLQKENIIDESGMPKERFSAEFPKEGPSILRIQQVVRGDSAAYFCASSPKAGGAHTDTQYFGPGTRLTVL.

This clone was counted once. This chain joins TRBV27 and TRBJ2-7; 16 nucleotides align to TRBD2. The CDR3 consists of 16 residues. Trimming at V came to 5 bases and at J to 7 bases, leaving 8 bases not matched to a gene. The germline CDR1 and CDR2 sequences are MNHEY and SMNVEV (reference sequence). CDR3 coding DNA: TGTGCCAGCAGTCCCGGGACTAGCGGGAGGGCCGGGGAGCAGTACTTC. This gives the protein CASSPGTSGRAGEQYF.

This chain connects TRBV19 to TRBJ1-6; 8 bases are shared with TRBD1. After removal of 3 bases from V and 9 bases from J, the junction contained 4 bases not matched to a gene. Germline assignment: CDR1 LNHDA and CDR2 SQIVND (reference sequence). This CDR3 comprises 14 residues. The CDR3 DNA follows: TGTGCCAGTAGTATTACGACAGGGGCTTCACCCCTCCACTTT. It yields the protein CASSITTGASPLHF.

This chain joins TRBV7-2 and TRBJ2-7; TRBD1 might be the D (5 bases). Germline V CDR1 and CDR2: SGHTA, FQGNSA. The CDR3 extends over 14 amino acids. V was clipped by 4 bases and J by 5 bases, with 15 bases between them. CDR3 protein: CASSSVRVRDEQYF. The DNA of the CDR3 is TGTGCCAGCAGCTCAGTTCGAGTCAGGGACGAGCAGTACTTC.

This chain uses TRBV19 with TRBJ2-3; TRBD1 agrees at 7 bases. Per germline, CDR1 LNHDA and CDR2 SQIVND (reference sequence). The CDR3 contains 15 residues. The V and J ends lost 9 bases and 6 bases, in that order; junction bases with no gene match: 15. This CDR3 is CARLSETGNEDTQYF. The CDR3 bases are TGTGCCAGGCTTTCCGAGACAGGGAATGAGGATACGCAGTATTTT.

The chain recombines TRBV28 with TRBJ2-3, with a weak D call TRBD2 (7 bases). This CDR3 region has 18 residues. The V end lost 5 bases, the J end lost 0 bases, and 21 bases lay between the germline ends. Germline CDR1 MDHEN, CDR2 SYDVKM. CDR3 sequence (DNA): TGTGCCAGCAGTCCCCAGCGGGGCGGGGGCCCTAGCACAGATACGCAGTATTTT. Its protein is CASSPQRGGGPSTDTQYF.

This chain uses TRBV24-1 with TRBJ1-2; a possible D gene is TRBD1 (6 bases). The CDR3 consists of 15 residues. Trimming pared 4 bases from V and 7 bases from J, leaving 18 bases between. Germline V gene sequence: CDR1 KGHDR, CDR2 SFDVKD. The CDR3 region has the DNA TGTGCCACCAGTGAGCTAGCCGGGACACTCTGTGGCTACACCTTC. It specifies CATSELAGTLCGYTF.